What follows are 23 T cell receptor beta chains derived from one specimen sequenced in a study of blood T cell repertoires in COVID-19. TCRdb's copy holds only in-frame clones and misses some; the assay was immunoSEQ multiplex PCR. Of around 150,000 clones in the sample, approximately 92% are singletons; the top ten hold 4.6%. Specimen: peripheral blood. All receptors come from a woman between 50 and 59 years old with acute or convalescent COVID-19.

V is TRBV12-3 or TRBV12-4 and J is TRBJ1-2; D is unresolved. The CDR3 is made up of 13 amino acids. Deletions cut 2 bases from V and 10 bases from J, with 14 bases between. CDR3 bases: TGTGCCAGCAGTTTATCGGAGAATGTTGCCTACACCTTC. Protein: CASSLSENVAYTF.

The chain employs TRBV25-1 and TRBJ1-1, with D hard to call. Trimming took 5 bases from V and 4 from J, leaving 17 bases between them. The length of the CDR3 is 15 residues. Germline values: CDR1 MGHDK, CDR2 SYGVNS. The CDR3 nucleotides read TGTGCCAGCAGTCAAGGGAGGGCGCGCGGCACTGAAGCTTTCTTT. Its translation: CASSQGRARGTEAFF.

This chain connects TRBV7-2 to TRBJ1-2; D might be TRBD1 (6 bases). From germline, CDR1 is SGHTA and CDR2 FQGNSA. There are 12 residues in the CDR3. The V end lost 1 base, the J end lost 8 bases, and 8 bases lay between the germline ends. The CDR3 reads CASSLDREGYTF. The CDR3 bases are TGTGCCAGCAGCTTAGACAGGGAAGGCTACACCTTC.

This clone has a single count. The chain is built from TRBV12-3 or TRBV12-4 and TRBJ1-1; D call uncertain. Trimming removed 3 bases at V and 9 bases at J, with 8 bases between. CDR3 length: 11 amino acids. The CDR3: CASSFGRQAFF. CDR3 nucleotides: TGTGCCAGCAGTTTCGGCAGGCAAGCTTTCTTT.

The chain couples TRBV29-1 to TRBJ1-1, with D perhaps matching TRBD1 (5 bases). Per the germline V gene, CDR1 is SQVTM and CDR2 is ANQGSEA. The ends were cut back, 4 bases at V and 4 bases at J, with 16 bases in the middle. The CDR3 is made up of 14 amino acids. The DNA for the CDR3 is TGCAGCGTTGGCACCGCGACAGCTCCCACTGAAGCTTTCTTT. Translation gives CSVGTATAPTEAFF.

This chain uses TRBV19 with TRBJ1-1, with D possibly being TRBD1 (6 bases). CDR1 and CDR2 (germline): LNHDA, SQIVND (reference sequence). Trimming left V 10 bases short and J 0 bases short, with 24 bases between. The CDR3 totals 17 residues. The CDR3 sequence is CATRNPRGAAVNTEAFF. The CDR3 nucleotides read TGTGCCACCCGAAACCCCCGGGGGGCAGCGGTGAACACTGAAGCTTTCTTT.

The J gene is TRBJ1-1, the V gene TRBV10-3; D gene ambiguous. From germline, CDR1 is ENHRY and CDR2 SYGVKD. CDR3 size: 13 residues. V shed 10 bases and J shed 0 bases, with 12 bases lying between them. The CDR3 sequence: CATLGGVNTEAFF. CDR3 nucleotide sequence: TGTGCCACCCTCGGAGGCGTGAACACTGAAGCTTTCTTT.

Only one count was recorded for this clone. CDR3 sequence: CASSRAGTGGSPLHF. CDR3 DNA sequence: TGCGCCAGCAGCCGCGCCGGGACAGGAGGTTCACCCCTCCACTTT. This chain joins TRBV5-1 and TRBJ1-6; 8 positions match TRBD1. J was trimmed by 9 bases and V by 4 bases; bases with no gene match: 9. CDR1 and CDR2 from the germline V gene are SGHRS and YFSETQ. This CDR3 contains 15 residues.

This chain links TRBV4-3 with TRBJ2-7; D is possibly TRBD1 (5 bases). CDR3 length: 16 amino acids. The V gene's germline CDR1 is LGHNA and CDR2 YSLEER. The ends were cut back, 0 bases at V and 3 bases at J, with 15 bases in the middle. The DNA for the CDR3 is TGCGCCAGCAGCCAAGATCAGGAAGGGGTTGGCTACGAGCAGTACTTC. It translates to CASSQDQEGVGYEQYF.

The CDR3 loop reads CASSLRDRGTDTQYF. CDR3 DNA: TGTGCCAGCAGTCTCCGGGACAGGGGCACAGATACGCAGTATTTT. The chain joins TRBV27 to TRBJ2-3; TRBD1 aligns across 9 bases. Germline CDR1 is MNHEY and CDR2 is SMNVEV (reference sequence). After removal of 5 bases from V and 1 base from J, the junction contained 4 bases not matched to a gene. CDR3 size: 15 residues.

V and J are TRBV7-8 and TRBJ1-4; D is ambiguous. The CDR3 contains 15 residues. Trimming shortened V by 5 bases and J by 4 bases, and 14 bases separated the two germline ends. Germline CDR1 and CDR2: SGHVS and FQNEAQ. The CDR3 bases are TGTGCCAGCAGCCCCGGGGTTGGTGGTAATGAAAAACTGTTTTTT. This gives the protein CASSPGVGGNEKLFF.

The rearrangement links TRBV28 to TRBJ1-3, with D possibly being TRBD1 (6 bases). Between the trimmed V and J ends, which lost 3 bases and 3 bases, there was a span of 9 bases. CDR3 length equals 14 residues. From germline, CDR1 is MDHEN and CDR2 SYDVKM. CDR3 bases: TGTGCCAGCAGTTTTGACAGGAGTGGAAACACCATATATTTT. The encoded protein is CASSFDRSGNTIYF. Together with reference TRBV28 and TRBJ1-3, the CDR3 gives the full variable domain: DVKVTQSSRYLVKRTGEKVFLECVQDMDHENMFWYRQDPGLGLRLIYFSYDVKMKEKGDIPEGYSVSREKKERFSLILESASTNQTSMYLCASSFDRSGNTIYFGEGSWLTVV.

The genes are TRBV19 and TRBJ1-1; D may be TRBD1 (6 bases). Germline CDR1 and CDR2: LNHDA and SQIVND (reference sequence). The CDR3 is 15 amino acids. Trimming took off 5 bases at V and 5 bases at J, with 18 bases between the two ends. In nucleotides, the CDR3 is TGTGCCAGTAGTTCTCTCCTCAGGGGATTGACTGAAGCTTTCTTT. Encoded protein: CASSSLLRGLTEAFF.

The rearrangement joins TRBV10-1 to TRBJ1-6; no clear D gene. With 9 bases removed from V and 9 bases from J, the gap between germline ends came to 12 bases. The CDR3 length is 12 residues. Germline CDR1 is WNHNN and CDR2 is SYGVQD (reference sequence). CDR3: CARAQDSSPLHF. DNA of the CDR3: TGCGCCAGAGCCCAGGATAGTTCACCCCTCCACTTT.

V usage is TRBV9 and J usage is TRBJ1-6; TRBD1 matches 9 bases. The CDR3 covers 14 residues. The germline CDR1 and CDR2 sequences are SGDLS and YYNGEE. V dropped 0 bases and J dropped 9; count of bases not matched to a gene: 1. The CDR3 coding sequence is TGTGCCAGCAGCGTAGAACAGGGGGCTTCACCCCTCCACTTT. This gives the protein CASSVEQGASPLHF.

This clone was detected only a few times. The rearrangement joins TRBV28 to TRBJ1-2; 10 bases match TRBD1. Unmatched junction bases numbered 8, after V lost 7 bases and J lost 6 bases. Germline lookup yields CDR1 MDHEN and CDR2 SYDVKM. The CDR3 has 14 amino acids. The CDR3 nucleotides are TGTGCCAGCATTTCTGCCGGGACAGGGGATGGCTACACCTTC. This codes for CASISAGTGDGYTF.

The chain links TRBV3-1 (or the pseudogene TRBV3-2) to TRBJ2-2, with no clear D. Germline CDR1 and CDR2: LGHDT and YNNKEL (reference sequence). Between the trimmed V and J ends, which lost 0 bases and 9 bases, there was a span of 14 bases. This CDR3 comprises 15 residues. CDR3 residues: CASSQEHIQSRELFF. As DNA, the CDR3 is TGTGCCAGCAGCCAAGAGCACATCCAAAGTCGGGAGCTGTTTTTT.

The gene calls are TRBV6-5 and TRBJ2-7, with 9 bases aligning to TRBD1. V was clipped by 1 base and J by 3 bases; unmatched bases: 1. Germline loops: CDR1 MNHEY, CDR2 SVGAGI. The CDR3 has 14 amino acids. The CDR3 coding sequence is TGTGCCAGCAGTTACTTGGACAGGGGCTACGAGCAGTACTTC. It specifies CASSYLDRGYEQYF.

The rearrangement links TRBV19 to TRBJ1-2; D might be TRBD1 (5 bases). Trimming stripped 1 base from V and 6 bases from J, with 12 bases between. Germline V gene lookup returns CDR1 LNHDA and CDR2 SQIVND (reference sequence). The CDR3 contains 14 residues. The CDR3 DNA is TGTGCCAGTAGTATAGGGACCGGAGGGGATGGCTACACCTTC. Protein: CASSIGTGGDGYTF.

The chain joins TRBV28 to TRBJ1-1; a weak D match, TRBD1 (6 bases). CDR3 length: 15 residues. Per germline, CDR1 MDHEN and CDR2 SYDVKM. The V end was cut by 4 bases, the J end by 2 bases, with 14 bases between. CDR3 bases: TGTGCCAGCAGTTCTGGGGGCAGACCAAACACTGAAGCTTTCTTT. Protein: CASSSGGRPNTEAFF.

The DNA of the CDR3 is TGTGCCAGCAGTTTAGGGGCAACTAGCACAGATACGCAGTATTTT. It encodes CASSLGATSTDTQYF. This chain joins TRBV27 and TRBJ2-3; TRBD1 might be the D (5 bases). V shed 2 bases and J shed 0 bases, with 9 bases lying between them. The length of the CDR3 is 15 residues. Germline V lookup: CDR1 MNHEY, CDR2 SMNVEV (reference sequence).

In nucleotides, the CDR3 is TGTGCCACCAGTGATTTGCCGCGCGGGGGGCGCACAGATACGCAGTATTTT. Protein product: CATSDLPRGGRTDTQYF. V gene TRBV24-1 combines with J gene TRBJ2-3; 8 bases fit TRBD2. With 0 bases clipped from V and 1 base from J, the junction kept 5 bases outside the gene matches. The CDR3 extends over 17 amino acids. CDR1 is KGHDR and CDR2 is SFDVKD in the germline V gene.

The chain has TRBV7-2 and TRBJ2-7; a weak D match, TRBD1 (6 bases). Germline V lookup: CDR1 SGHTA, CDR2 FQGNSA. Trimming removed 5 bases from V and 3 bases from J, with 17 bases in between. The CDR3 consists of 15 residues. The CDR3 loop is CASSLRTVPIYEQYF. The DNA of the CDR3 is TGTGCCAGCAGCCTCAGGACAGTCCCTATCTACGAGCAGTACTTC.